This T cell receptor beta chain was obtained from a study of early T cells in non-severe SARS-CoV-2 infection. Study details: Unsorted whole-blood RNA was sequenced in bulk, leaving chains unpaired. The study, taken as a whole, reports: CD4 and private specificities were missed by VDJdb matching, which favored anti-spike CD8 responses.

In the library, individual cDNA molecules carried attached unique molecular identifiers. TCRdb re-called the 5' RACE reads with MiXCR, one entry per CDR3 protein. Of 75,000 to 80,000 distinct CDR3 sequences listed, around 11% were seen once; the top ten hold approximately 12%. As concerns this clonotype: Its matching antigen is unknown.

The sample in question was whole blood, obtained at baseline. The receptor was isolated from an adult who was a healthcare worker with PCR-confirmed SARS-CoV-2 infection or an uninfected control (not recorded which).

CDR3 sequence (DNA): TGTGCCAGCACCGACAGAAACACCATATATTTT. Amino acid sequence: CASTDRNTIYF. The gene calls are TRBV6-5 and TRBJ1-3; D remains unclear. CDR1 and CDR2 from the germline V gene are MNHEY and SVGAGI. The CDR3 spans 11 residues. V was clipped by 7 bases and J by 5 bases, with 6 bases between them.